This T cell receptor (beta chain) was sequenced during a study of T cell repertoires in cytomegalovirus infection. About the study: CMV epitopes in the study were HLA-C-restricted (recently identified) and HLA-B-restricted (well studied). Public TCR beta signatures indicated both CMV infection and matching HLA type. Study results and caveats: The ex vivo response was dominated by HLA-C-restricted CMV-specific TCR beta clonotypes.

TCRdb ran MiXCR on the reads and lists one entry per CDR3 protein. The table lists 80,000 or so distinct CDR3 sequences, about 24% of them singletons. This clonotype appeared a few times. Its antigen is undetermined. Germline CDR1 reads KGHSH; CDR2 reads LQKENI. The CDR3 consists of 14 residues. Trimming removed 3 bases from V and 2 bases from J, with 10 bases in between. The V gene is TRBV18, the J gene TRBJ2-5, with unresolved D. The clonotype originates from a human donor in good health (CMV status not recorded). Some clones in this sample may be carry-over from other donors' samples. Specimen: CD8+ T cells from cultured PBMCs, collected from culture after CMV antigen stimulation. As DNA, the CDR3 is TGTGCCAGCTCACCCCGGCCAGGACAAGAGACCCAGTACTTC. It is translated as CASSPRPGQETQYF.